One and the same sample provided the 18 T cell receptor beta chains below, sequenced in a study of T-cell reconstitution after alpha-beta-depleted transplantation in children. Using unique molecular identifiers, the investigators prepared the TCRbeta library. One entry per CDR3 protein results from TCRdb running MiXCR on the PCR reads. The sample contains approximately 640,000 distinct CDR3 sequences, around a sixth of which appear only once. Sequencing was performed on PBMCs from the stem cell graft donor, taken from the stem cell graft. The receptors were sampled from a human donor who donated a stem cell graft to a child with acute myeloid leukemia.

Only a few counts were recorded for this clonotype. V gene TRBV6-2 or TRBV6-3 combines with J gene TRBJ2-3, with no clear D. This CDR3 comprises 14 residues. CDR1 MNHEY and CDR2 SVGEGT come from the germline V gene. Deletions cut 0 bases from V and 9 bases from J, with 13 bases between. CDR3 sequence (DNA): TGTGCCAGCAGTTACTCTCTCTTGGCCTGGACGCAGTATTTT. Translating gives CASSYSLLAWTQYF.

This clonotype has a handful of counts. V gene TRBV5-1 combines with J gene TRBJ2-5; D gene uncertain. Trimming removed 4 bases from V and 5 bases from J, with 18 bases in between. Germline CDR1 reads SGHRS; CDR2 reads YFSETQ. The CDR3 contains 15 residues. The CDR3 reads CASSPGWKGRETQYF. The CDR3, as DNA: TGCGCCAGCAGCCCGGGTTGGAAGGGTAGGGAGACCCAGTACTTC.

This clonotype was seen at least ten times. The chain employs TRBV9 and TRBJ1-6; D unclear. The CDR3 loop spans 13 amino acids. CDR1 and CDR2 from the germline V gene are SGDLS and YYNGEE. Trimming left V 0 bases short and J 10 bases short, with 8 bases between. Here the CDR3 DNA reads TGTGCCAGCAGCGTAGGGGTTGGGTCACCCCTCCACTTT. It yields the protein CASSVGVGSPLHF.

For the CDR3, the DNA is TGTGCCAGCGAAAGGGGCTGGTTGGTAGGCACTGAAGCTTTCTTT. Translating it yields CASERGWLVGTEAFF. The chain uses TRBV5-6 and TRBJ1-1; D is perhaps TRBD1 (5 bases). V lost 7 bases to trimming and J lost 4 bases, with 20 bases between them. Germline CDR1 SGHDT, CDR2 YYEEEE. CDR3 length: 15 amino acids. Full variable domain (remainder filled in from reference TRBV5-6 and TRBJ1-1): DAGVTQSPTHLIKTRGQQVTLRCSPKSGHDTVSWYQQALGQGPQFIFQYYEEEERQRGNFPDRFSGHQFPNYSSELNVNALLLGDSALYLCASERGWLVGTEAFFGQGTRLTVV.

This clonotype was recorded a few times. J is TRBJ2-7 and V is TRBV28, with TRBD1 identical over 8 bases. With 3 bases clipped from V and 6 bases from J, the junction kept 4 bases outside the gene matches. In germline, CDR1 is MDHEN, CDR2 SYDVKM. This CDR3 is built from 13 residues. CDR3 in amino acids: CASSLITGGEQYV. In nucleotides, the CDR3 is TGTGCCAGCAGTTTGATCACAGGGGGCGAGCAGTACGTC.

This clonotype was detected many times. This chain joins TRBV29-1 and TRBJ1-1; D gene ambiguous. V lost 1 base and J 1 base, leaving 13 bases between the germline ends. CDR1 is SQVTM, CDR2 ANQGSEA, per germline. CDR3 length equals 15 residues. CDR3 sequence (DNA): TGCAGCGTTGAAGTCCCCATCGTCGAGAACACTGAAGCTTTCTTT. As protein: CSVEVPIVENTEAFF.

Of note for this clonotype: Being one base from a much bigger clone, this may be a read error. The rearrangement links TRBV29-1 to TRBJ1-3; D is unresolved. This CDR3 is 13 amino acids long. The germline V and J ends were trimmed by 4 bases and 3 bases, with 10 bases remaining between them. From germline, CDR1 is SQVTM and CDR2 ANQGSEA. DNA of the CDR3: TGCAGCGTTGTGTATGGATGTGGAAACACCATATATTTT. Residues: CSVVYGCGNTIYF.

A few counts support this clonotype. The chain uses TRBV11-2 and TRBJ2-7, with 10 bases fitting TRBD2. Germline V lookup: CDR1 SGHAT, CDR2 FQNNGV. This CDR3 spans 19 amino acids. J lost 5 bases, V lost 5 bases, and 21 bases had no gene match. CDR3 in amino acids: CASSTKLRPLSGGANEQYF. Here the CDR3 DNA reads TGTGCCAGCAGCACCAAACTGCGCCCTCTCAGCGGGGGGGCCAACGAGCAGTACTTC.

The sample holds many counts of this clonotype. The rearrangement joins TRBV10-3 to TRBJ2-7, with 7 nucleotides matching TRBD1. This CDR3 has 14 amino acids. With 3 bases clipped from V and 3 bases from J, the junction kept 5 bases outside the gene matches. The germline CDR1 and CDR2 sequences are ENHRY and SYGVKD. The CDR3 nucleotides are TGTGCCATCAGTGAAGGGGCAGGGGGCTACGAGCAGTACGTC. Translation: CAISEGAGGYEQYV.

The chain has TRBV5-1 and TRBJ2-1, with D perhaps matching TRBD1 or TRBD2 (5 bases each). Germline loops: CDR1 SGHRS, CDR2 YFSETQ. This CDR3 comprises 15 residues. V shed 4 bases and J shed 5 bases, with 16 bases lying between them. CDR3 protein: CASSPDVGVNNEQFF. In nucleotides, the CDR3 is TGCGCCAGCAGCCCGGACGTGGGGGTTAACAATGAGCAGTTCTTC. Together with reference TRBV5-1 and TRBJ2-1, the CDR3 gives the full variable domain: KAGVTQTPRYLIKTRGQQVTLSCSPISGHRSVSWYQQTPGQGLQFLFEYFSETQRNKGNFPGRFSGRQFSNSRSEMNVSTLELGDSALYLCASSPDVGVNNEQFFGPGTRLTVL.

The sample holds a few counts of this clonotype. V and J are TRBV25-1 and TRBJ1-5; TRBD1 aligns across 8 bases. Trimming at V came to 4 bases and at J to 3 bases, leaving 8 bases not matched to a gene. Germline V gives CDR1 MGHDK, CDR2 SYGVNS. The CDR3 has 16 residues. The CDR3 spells CASSGSTGALNQPQHF. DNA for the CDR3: TGTGCCAGCAGTGGCTCGACAGGGGCCCTCAATCAGCCCCAGCATTTT. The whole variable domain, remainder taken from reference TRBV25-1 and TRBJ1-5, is EADIYQTPRYLVIGTGKKITLECSQTMGHDKMYWYQQDPGMELHLIHYSYGVNSTEKGDLSSESTVSRIRTEHFPLTLESARPSHTSQYLCASSGSTGALNQPQHFGDGTRLSIL.

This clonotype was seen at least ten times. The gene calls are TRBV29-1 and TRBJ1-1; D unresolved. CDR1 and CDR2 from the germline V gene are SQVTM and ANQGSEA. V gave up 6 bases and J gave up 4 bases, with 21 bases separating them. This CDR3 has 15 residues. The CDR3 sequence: CSVDPHLRAGTEAFF. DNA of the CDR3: TGCAGCGTGGACCCCCATTTGCGGGCCGGCACTGAAGCTTTCTTT. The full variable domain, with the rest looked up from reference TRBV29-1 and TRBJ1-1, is SAVISQKPSRDICQRGTSLTIQCQVDSQVTMMFWYRQQPGQSLTLIATANQGSEATYESGFVIDKFPISRPNLTFSTLTVSNMSPEDSSIYLCSVDPHLRAGTEAFFGQGTRLTVV.

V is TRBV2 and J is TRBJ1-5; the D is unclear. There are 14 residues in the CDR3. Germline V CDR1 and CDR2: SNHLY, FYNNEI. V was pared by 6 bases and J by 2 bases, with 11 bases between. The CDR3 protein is CASSGGRGNQPQHF. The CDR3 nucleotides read TGTGCCAGCAGCGGAGGGAGAGGCAATCAGCCCCAGCATTTT. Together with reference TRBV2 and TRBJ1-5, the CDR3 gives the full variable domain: EPEVTQTPSHQVTQMGQEVILRCVPISNHLYFYWYRQILGQKVEFLVSFYNNEISEKSEIFDDQFSVERPDGSNFTLKIRSTKLEDSAMYFCASSGGRGNQPQHFGDGTRLSIL.

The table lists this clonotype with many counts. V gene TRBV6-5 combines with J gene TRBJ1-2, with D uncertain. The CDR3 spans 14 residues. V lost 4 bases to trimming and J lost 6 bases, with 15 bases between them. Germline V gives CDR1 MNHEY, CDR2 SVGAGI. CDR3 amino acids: CASSSDTPEHGYTF. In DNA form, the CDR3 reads TGTGCCAGCAGTTCCGACACACCAGAACATGGCTACACCTTC.

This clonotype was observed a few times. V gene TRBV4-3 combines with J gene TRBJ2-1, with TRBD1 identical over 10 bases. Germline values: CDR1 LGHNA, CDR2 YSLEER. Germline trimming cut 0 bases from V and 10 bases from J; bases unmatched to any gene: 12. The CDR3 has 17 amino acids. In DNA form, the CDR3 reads TGCGCCAGCAGCCAAGAATTGGCGGGACAGGGGATACAGGAGCAGTTCTTC. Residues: CASSQELAGQGIQEQFF.

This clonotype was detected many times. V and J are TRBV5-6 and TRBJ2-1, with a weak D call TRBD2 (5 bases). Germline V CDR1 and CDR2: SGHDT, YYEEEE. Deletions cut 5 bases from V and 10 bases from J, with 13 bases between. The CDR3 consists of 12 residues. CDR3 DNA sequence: TGTGCCAGCAGTAGAGGGCTAGGCGAGCAGTTCTTC. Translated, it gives CASSRGLGEQFF. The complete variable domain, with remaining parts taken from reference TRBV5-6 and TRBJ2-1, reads DAGVTQSPTHLIKTRGQQVTLRCSPKSGHDTVSWYQQALGQGPQFIFQYYEEEERQRGNFPDRFSGHQFPNYSSELNVNALLLGDSALYLCASSRGLGEQFFGPGTRLTVL.

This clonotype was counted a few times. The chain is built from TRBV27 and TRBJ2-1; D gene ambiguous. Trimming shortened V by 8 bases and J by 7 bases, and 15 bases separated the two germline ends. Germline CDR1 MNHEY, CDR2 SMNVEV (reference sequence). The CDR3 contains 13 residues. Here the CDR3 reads CASSIHSRNEQFF. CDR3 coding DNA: TGTGCCAGCTCTATCCATAGTCGGAATGAGCAGTTCTTC.

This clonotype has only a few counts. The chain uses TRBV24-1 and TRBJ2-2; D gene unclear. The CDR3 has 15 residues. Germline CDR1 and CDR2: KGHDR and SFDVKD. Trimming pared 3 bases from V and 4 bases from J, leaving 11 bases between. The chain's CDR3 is CATSDPSKITGELFF. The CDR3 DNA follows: TGTGCCACCAGTGATCCCAGTAAAATCACCGGGGAGCTGTTTTTT.